These 10 T cell receptor beta chains share one sample of origin, sequenced in a study of T cell responses to AZD1222 COVID-19 vaccine. Sequencing used immunoSEQ multiplex PCR; TCRdb keeps in-frame clones, though not all of them. The data show under 200,000 clones, about 90% seen once. Source: peripheral blood, taken on day 0 of MenACWY control vaccination. Receptor source: an adult in good health.

The chain is built from TRBV12-3 or TRBV12-4 and TRBJ1-3, with D maybe TRBD1 (6 bases). The CDR3 contains 13 residues. Trimming took off 5 bases at V and 7 bases at J, with 12 bases between the two ends. CDR3 nucleotides: TGTGCCAGCAGTCAACGACAGGTGAACACCATATATTTT. This codes for CASSQRQVNTIYF.

The chain combines TRBV3-1 (or the pseudogene TRBV3-2) with TRBJ2-7; D gene unclear. In germline, CDR1 is LGHDT, CDR2 YNNKEL (reference sequence). The CDR3 consists of 15 residues. The V and J ends lost 4 bases and 2 bases respectively, with 15 bases between them. The CDR3 region is CASSPRLGPTYEQYF. Here the CDR3 DNA reads TGTGCCAGCAGCCCCCGGCTCGGGCCGACCTACGAGCAGTACTTC.

The chain uses TRBV5-1 and TRBJ2-1; D may be TRBD2 (6 bases). The germline CDR1 and CDR2 sequences are SGHRS and YFSETQ. V lost 4 bases, J lost 6 bases, and 20 bases lay in between. This CDR3 is 16 amino acids long. DNA of the CDR3: TGCGCCAGCAGCGTCGTCCCGGGACTGGCGACCAATGAGCAGTTCTTC. It translates to CASSVVPGLATNEQFF.

The J gene is TRBJ2-1, the V gene TRBV5-1; D uncertain. The CDR3 contains 12 residues. The germline V gene encodes CDR1 SGHRS and CDR2 YFSETQ. V lost 0 bases and J 6 bases, leaving 4 bases between the germline ends. The CDR3 region is CASSLEGNEQFF. The DNA of the CDR3 is TGCGCCAGCAGCTTGGAGGGCAATGAGCAGTTCTTC.

The chain carries TRBV5-1 and TRBJ2-5; 7 bases are shared with TRBD1. Germline V lookup: CDR1 SGHRS, CDR2 YFSETQ. J was trimmed by 1 base and V by 3 bases; bases with no gene match: 3. This CDR3 is 14 amino acids long. The CDR3 nucleotides are TGCGCCAGCAGCTGGGACAGCCGCCAAGAGACCCAGTACTTC. It yields the protein CASSWDSRQETQYF.

V gene TRBV11-2 combines with J gene TRBJ1-2, with 10 bases fitting TRBD1. V was clipped by 6 bases and J by 3 bases; unmatched bases: 10. The germline gives CDR1 SGHAT, CDR2 FQNNGV. CDR3 size: 16 residues. The CDR3 here is CASRHYRGQGDYGYTF. CDR3 DNA sequence: TGTGCCAGCAGGCATTATCGTGGACAGGGGGACTATGGCTACACCTTC.

J is TRBJ1-1 and V is TRBV7-2, with 7 bases matching TRBD1. Trimming cost V 5 bases and J 6 bases; bases outside gene matches: 3. The CDR3 is made up of 12 amino acids. Looked up from germline, CDR1 is SGHTA and CDR2 is FQGNSA. CDR3: CASSPGQSEAFF. As DNA, the CDR3 is TGTGCCAGCAGCCCGGGACAGTCTGAAGCTTTCTTT.

This chain connects TRBV5-1 to TRBJ1-2; TRBD1 matches at 8 bases. The germline gives CDR1 SGHRS, CDR2 YFSETQ. The CDR3 length is 14 residues. Germline trimming cut 5 bases from V and 7 bases from J; bases unmatched to any gene: 10. Written as DNA, the CDR3 is TGCGCCAGCAGGCCGGGACAGGCTGCGGGTGGCTACACCTTC. Residues: CASRPGQAAGGYTF.

This clone was counted once. V and J are TRBV5-4 and TRBJ2-7, with 7 nucleotides matching TRBD1. V shed 1 base and J 4 bases; nucleotides not matched to a gene: 8. Looked up from germline, CDR1 is SGHNT and CDR2 is YYREEE (reference sequence). This CDR3 has 15 amino acids. CDR3 sequence: CASSLSRDRVYEQYF. CDR3 DNA: TGTGCCAGCAGCTTGTCACGTGACAGGGTATACGAGCAGTACTTC.

The chain couples TRBV4-2 to TRBJ1-1; weak D call: TRBD1 (5 bases). This CDR3 is built from 14 residues. CDR1 is LGHNA, CDR2 YNFKEQ, per germline. V dropped 1 base and J dropped 11 bases, with 17 bases sitting between them. DNA of the CDR3: TGTGCCAGCAGCCAAGTTGAACAGGATGGTTATGCTTTCTTT. It specifies CASSQVEQDGYAFF.